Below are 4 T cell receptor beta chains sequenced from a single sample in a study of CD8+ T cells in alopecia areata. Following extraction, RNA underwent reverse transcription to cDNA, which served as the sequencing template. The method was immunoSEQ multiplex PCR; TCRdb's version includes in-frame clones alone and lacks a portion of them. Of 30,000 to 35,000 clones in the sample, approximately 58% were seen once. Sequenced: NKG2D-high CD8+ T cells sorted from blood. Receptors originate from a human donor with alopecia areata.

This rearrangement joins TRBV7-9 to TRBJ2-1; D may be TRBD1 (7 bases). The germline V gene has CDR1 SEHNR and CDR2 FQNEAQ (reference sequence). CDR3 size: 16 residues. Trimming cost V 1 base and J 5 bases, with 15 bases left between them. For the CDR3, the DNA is TGTGCCAGCAGCTTAGGCCTGGCGGGGACAGACAATGAGCAGTTCTTC. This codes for CASSLGLAGTDNEQFF.

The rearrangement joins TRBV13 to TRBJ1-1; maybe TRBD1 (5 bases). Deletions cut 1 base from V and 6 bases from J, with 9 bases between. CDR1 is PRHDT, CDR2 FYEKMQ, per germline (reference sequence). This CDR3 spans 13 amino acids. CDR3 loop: CASSLEGSAEAFF. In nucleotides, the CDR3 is TGTGCCAGCAGCTTAGAGGGGAGCGCTGAAGCTTTCTTT. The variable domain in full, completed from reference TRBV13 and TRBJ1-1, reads AAGVIQSPRHLIKEKRETATLKCYPIPRHDTVYWYQQGPGQDPQFLISFYEKMQSDKGSIPDRFSAQQFSDYHSELNMSSLELGDSALYFCASSLEGSAEAFFGQGTRLTVV.

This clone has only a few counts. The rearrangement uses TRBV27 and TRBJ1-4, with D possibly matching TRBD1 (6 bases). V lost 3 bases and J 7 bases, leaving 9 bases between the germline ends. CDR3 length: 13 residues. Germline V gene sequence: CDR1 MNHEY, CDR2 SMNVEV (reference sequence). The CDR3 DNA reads TGTGCCAGCAGTTTCGAGGGGGGTGAAAAACTGTTTTTT. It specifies CASSFEGGEKLFF.

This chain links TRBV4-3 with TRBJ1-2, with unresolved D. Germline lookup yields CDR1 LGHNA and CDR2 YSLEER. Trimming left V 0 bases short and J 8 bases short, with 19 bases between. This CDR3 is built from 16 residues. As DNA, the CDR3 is TGCGCCAGCAGCCAAGATCTATTCGCGGGTTTCGCCGGCTACACCTTC. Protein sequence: CASSQDLFAGFAGYTF.